This T cell receptor (beta chain) appears in the sequencing data of a study of T cells after yellow fever vaccination. At the level of the study: It was SMART-Seq v4 Ultra Low Input that prepared the fractions with low cell numbers. Study outcomes and limitations: FACS-sorted repertoires could harbor abundant contaminating bulk-population clonotypes. Researchers noted that a small share of clonotypes showed up in both CD4 and CD8 compartments.

TCR cDNA was made by 5'RACE template switching, adding a universal primer site and UMIs. Using its own MiXCR run on the 5' RACE reads, TCRdb lists one record per CDR3 protein. The table records about 350,000 distinct CDR3 sequences, approximately 8% of them present only once. This clonotype occurred a few times. Its antigen is not known. Trimming removed 4 bases from V and 5 bases from J, with 17 bases in between. The length of the CDR3 is 15 residues. Germline V gene sequence: CDR1 KGHSH, CDR2 LQKENI. This receptor was taken from a young man who received the YFV17D yellow fever vaccine. The chain has TRBV18 and TRBJ1-1; D is ambiguous. Sequences were derived from PBMCs, sampled more than 35 days after the first yellow fever vaccination. DNA of the CDR3: TGTGCCAGCTCACTTCCCTTAATAATGGGGACTGAAGCTTTCTTT. Its protein is CASSLPLIMGTEAFF. The full variable domain, rest sourced from reference TRBV18 and TRBJ1-1, is NAGVMQNPRHLVRRRGQEARLRCSPMKGHSHVYWYRQLPEEGLKFMVYLQKENIIDESGMPKERFSAEFPKEGPSILRIQQVVRGDSAAYFCASSLPLIMGTEAFFGQGTRLTVV.